These 29 T cell receptor beta chains were sequenced from one sample in a study of patients and donors after allogeneic stem cell transplantation. TCRdb independently ran MiXCR on the RT-PCR reads; one entry per CDR3 protein. The table lists approximately 430,000 distinct CDR3 sequences, 16% of them singletons, with 7% to 7.5% in the top ten. The source material was blood, either unsorted or a sorted T cell fraction (not recorded which). Receptor source: a human donor who was either an allogeneic HSCT recipient or a stem cell or donor lymphocyte infusion donor (not recorded which). It is not recorded whose cells these are; they may come from a transplant donor.

The table lists this clonotype with many counts. The CDR3 protein is CASSVTSTDTQYF. CDR3 DNA sequence: TGTGCCAGCAGCGTAACTAGCACAGATACGCAGTATTTT. The chain has TRBV9 and TRBJ2-3, with D unclear. Germline V lookup: CDR1 SGDLS, CDR2 YYNGEE. The CDR3 is made up of 13 amino acids. The V gene lost 1 base and the J gene lost 0 bases, with 3 bases spanning the gap.

A few counts support this clonotype. V gene TRBV30 combines with J gene TRBJ2-2; D is undetermined. Between the trimmed V and J ends, which lost 0 bases and 4 bases, there was a span of 9 bases. CDR1 and CDR2 from the germline V gene are GTSNPN and SVGIG (reference sequence). CDR3 size: 14 residues. The CDR3 sequence is CAWSVHRVTGELFF. CDR3 nucleotides: TGTGCCTGGAGTGTACATCGGGTCACCGGGGAGCTGTTTTTT.

This clonotype was observed a few times. The J gene is TRBJ2-7, the V gene TRBV11-2; D is perhaps TRBD2 (6 bases). With 6 bases removed from V and 0 bases from J, the gap between germline ends came to 21 bases. CDR3 size: 17 residues. The germline V gene has CDR1 SGHAT and CDR2 FQNNGV. The CDR3 spells CASRPLGGAGSSYEQYF. CDR3 bases: TGTGCCAGCAGACCCTTGGGGGGTGCAGGGAGCTCCTACGAGCAGTACTTC.

The chain links TRBV4-1 to TRBJ2-7; no firm D call. V lost 0 bases and J lost 2, with 14 bases in between. CDR1 and CDR2 from the germline V gene are MGHRA and YSYEKL. The CDR3 is 16 amino acids. CDR3 sequence (DNA): TGCGCCAGCAGCCAAGAAGGGCGCCTAGTTCCCTACGAGCAGTACTTC. It codes for CASSQEGRLVPYEQYF.

This clonotype has more than one count but fewer than ten. This chain uses TRBV11-3 with TRBJ2-1; 9 positions match TRBD2. This CDR3 is 16 amino acids long. Germline V lookup: CDR1 SGHNT, CDR2 YENEEA. V lost 5 bases to trimming and J lost 3 bases; unmatched junction nucleotides: 8. The CDR3 DNA reads TGTGCCAGCAGCACACCTAGCGGGACAATCTACAATGAGCAGTTCTTC. It specifies CASSTPSGTIYNEQFF.

This clonotype has a handful of counts. The rearrangement uses TRBV5-1 and TRBJ1-2, with 8 bases aligning to TRBD1. V lost 0 bases and J lost 4; bases outside the gene matches: 5. Per germline, CDR1 SGHRS and CDR2 YFSETQ. There are 15 residues in the CDR3. CDR3 nucleotides: TGCGCCAGCAGCTTGGGAGACAGGGGCCCCTATGGCTACACCTTC. Encoded protein: CASSLGDRGPYGYTF.

This clonotype was recorded a few times. This chain's CDR3 is CASKMGSFNQPQHF. The CDR3 coding sequence is TGTGCCAGTAAAATGGGCAGCTTCAATCAGCCCCAGCATTTT. The rearrangement uses TRBV19 and TRBJ1-5; D remains unclear. Germline lookup yields CDR1 LNHDA and CDR2 SQIVND (reference sequence). The V gene lost 7 bases and the J gene lost 3 bases, with 13 bases spanning the gap. This CDR3 comprises 14 residues.

V usage is TRBV3-1 and J usage is TRBJ1-6; 9 positions agree with TRBD1. V lost 1 base, J lost 7 bases, and 5 bases stayed unmatched. The CDR3 extends over 16 amino acids. Germline V gives CDR1 LGHDT, CDR2 YNNKEL (reference sequence). CDR3 loop: CASSQGHRGRNSPLHF. The CDR3 DNA reads TGTGCCAGCAGCCAAGGACACAGGGGGCGAAATTCACCCCTCCACTTT.

The CDR3 DNA reads as TGTGCCTGGAGTGACAGGGAAAAAGGCTACACCTTC. It codes for CAWSDREKGYTF. V gene TRBV30 combines with J gene TRBJ1-2; the D gene is possibly TRBD1 (6 bases). The V gene lost 1 base and the J gene lost 8 bases, with 11 bases spanning the gap. This CDR3 comprises 12 residues. Germline V gene lookup returns CDR1 GTSNPN and CDR2 SVGIG (reference sequence).

This rearrangement joins TRBV5-1 to TRBJ2-1; 11 nucleotides agree with TRBD2. J was trimmed by 0 bases and V by 4 bases; bases with no gene match: 12. Germline CDR1 reads SGHRS; CDR2 reads YFSETQ. The CDR3 is 19 amino acids. The CDR3 loop is CASSQGLAAPGGSYNEQFF. In DNA, the CDR3 is TGCGCCAGCAGCCAGGGACTAGCGGCCCCCGGAGGCTCCTACAATGAGCAGTTCTTC. Based on the CDR3 plus reference TRBV5-1 and TRBJ2-1, the full variable domain is KAGVTQTPRYLIKTRGQQVTLSCSPISGHRSVSWYQQTPGQGLQFLFEYFSETQRNKGNFPGRFSGRQFSNSRSEMNVSTLELGDSALYLCASSQGLAAPGGSYNEQFFGPGTRLTVL.

This clonotype was seen a few times. The gene calls are TRBV27 and TRBJ2-2, with 11 bases matching TRBD2. Germline CDR1 reads MNHEY; CDR2 reads SMNVEV (reference sequence). This CDR3 is built from 17 residues. Unmatched junction bases numbered 7, after V lost 3 bases and J lost 4 bases. The CDR3 bases are TGTGCCAGCAGTTTCCAATTTAGCGGGGGGGTCACCGGGGAGCTGTTTTTT. This translates into CASSFQFSGGVTGELFF.

This clonotype turned up a few times. The chain links TRBV7-9 to TRBJ2-3, with D tentatively TRBD2 (6 bases). CDR1 and CDR2 (germline): SEHNR, FQNEAQ (reference sequence). The V end was cut by 2 bases, the J end by 1 base, with 13 bases between. The CDR3 loop spans 16 amino acids. This CDR3 is CASSLPTSLGTDTQYF. CDR3 bases: TGTGCCAGCAGCTTACCTACTAGCCTAGGCACAGATACGCAGTATTTT. Variable domain in full (rest from reference TRBV7-9 and TRBJ2-3): DTGVSQNPRHKITKRGQNVTFRCDPISEHNRLYWYRQTLGQGPEFLTYFQNEAQLEKSRLLSDRFSAERPKGSFSTLEIQRTEQGDSAMYLCASSLPTSLGTDTQYFGPGTRLTVL.

The V gene is TRBV27, the J gene TRBJ2-2, with D maybe TRBD1 (5 bases). Trimming pared 5 bases from V and 6 bases from J, leaving 13 bases between. In germline, CDR1 is MNHEY, CDR2 SMNVEV (reference sequence). The CDR3 contains 14 residues. The CDR3 loop reads CASSPGPYPGELFF. The CDR3 bases are TGTGCCAGCAGTCCAGGGCCCTACCCCGGGGAGCTGTTTTTT.

This clonotype was found a few times. The J gene is TRBJ1-2, the V gene TRBV6-1; 10 bases are a match to TRBD1. This CDR3 is built from 15 residues. Germline trimming cut 6 bases from V and 7 bases from J; bases unmatched to any gene: 11. CDR1 is MNHNS, CDR2 SASEGT, per germline. CDR3 DNA: TGTGCCAGCAGACCCTCCGGGGACAGGGGATCTGGCTACACCTTC. It specifies CASRPSGDRGSGYTF.

The table lists this clonotype with a few counts. The V call is TRBV11-2, the J call TRBJ2-1; tentatively, D is TRBD2 (5 bases). This CDR3 has 15 amino acids. V was pared by 0 bases and J by 6 bases, with 12 bases between. The germline V gene has CDR1 SGHAT and CDR2 FQNNGV. The CDR3 region has the DNA TGTGCCAGCAGCTTAGATCGGGGTAGCTCCAATGAGCAGTTCTTC. Its protein product is CASSLDRGSSNEQFF.

The chain is built from TRBV13 and TRBJ1-2, with a tentative D call TRBD1 (6 bases). This CDR3 has 16 residues. V lost 4 bases and J lost 4, with 19 bases in between. CDR1 and CDR2 (germline): PRHDT, FYEKMQ (reference sequence). The CDR3 DNA reads as TGTGCCAGCAGCTCACGTGGACAGTACCTATCCTATGGCTACACCTTC. This gives the protein CASSSRGQYLSYGYTF. Full variable domain (missing parts from reference TRBV13 and TRBJ1-2): AAGVIQSPRHLIKEKRETATLKCYPIPRHDTVYWYQQGPGQDPQFLISFYEKMQSDKGSIPDRFSAQQFSDYHSELNMSSLELGDSALYFCASSSRGQYLSYGYTFGSGTRLTVV.

The rearrangement uses TRBV14 and TRBJ2-3; 7 bases are shared with TRBD1. CDR1 is SGHDN and CDR2 is FVKESK in the germline V gene. The CDR3 is made up of 16 amino acids. V lost 1 base, J lost 7 bases, and 11 bases stayed unmatched. The CDR3: CASSQGDSRRSYTQYF. The CDR3 DNA reads TGTGCCAGCAGCCAAGGGGACAGCCGTCGATCGTATACGCAGTATTTT. Full variable domain (rest looked up from reference TRBV14 and TRBJ2-3): EAGVTQFPSHSVIEKGQTVTLRCDPISGHDNLYWYRRVMGKEIKFLLHFVKESKQDESGMPNNRFLAERTGGTYSTLKVQPAELEDSGVYFCASSQGDSRRSYTQYFGPGTRLTVL.

This clonotype appeared a few times. The chain uses TRBV20-1 and TRBJ1-5; a weak D match, TRBD1 (6 bases). CDR3 size: 13 residues. Trimming stripped 5 bases from V and 7 bases from J, with 15 bases between. Germline V CDR1 and CDR2: DFQATT, SNEGSKA (reference sequence). The CDR3 DNA follows: TGCAGTGCTCAACGGGGGGCGAGGCAGCCCCAGCATTTT. This gives the protein CSAQRGARQPQHF.

CDR3 region: CASSSQGPQETQYF. The CDR3 DNA is TGCGCCAGCAGCTCCCAGGGGCCCCAAGAGACCCAGTACTTC. The gene calls are TRBV5-1 and TRBJ2-5; TRBD1 might be the D (6 bases). CDR3 length: 14 residues. Trimming removed 3 bases at V and 1 base at J, with 10 bases between. From germline, CDR1 is SGHRS and CDR2 YFSETQ.

In this sample, this clonotype turned up many times. V usage is TRBV5-6 and J usage is TRBJ2-5, with unresolved D. This CDR3 has 11 amino acids. The germline V gene encodes CDR1 SGHDT and CDR2 YYEEEE. V shed 4 bases and J shed 5 bases, with 6 bases lying between them. CDR3 bases: TGTGCCAGCAGCGCACGGGAGACCCAGTACTTC. Translated, it gives CASSARETQYF. Filled out from reference TRBV5-6 and TRBJ2-5, the complete variable domain reads DAGVTQSPTHLIKTRGQQVTLRCSPKSGHDTVSWYQQALGQGPQFIFQYYEEEERQRGNFPDRFSGHQFPNYSSELNVNALLLGDSALYLCASSARETQYFGPGTRLLVL.

This clonotype showed up many times. This chain links TRBV24-1 with TRBJ2-2; no clear D gene. The V end was cut by 2 bases, the J end by 3 bases, with 9 bases between. The CDR3 extends over 15 amino acids. Germline loops: CDR1 KGHDR, CDR2 SFDVKD. The CDR3 loop reads CATSDSLGYTGELFF. In DNA, the CDR3 is TGTGCCACCAGTGATTCGCTAGGTTACACCGGGGAGCTGTTTTTT.

Remarks on this clonotype: This likely came from a read error, as a far larger clone is one base away. CDR3 DNA: TGTGCCATCAGCTCCTCCTACGAGCAGTACTTC. It codes for CAISSSYEQYF. The chain combines TRBV10-3 with TRBJ2-7, with D uncertain. This CDR3 comprises 11 residues. V was trimmed by 6 bases and J by 0 bases, leaving 3 bases between them. CDR1 is ENHRY, CDR2 SYGVKD, per germline.

In its sample, this clonotype was seen a few times. V usage is TRBV7-9 and J usage is TRBJ2-7, with D possibly TRBD2 on 5 matching bases. CDR3 length: 15 amino acids. The germline V and J ends were trimmed by 4 bases and 3 bases, with 16 bases remaining between them. Germline V gene data show CDR1 as SEHNR and CDR2 as FQNEAQ (reference sequence). The CDR3: CASSSQLQRFYEQYF. CDR3 bases: TGTGCCAGCAGCTCCCAGCTGCAGCGGTTCTACGAGCAGTACTTC.

This clonotype was observed many times. The chain recombines TRBV12-3 or TRBV12-4 with TRBJ1-2; D is ambiguous. The CDR3 runs to 14 residues. V lost 2 bases to trimming and J lost 8 bases, with 15 bases between them. This CDR3 reads CASSLNLVRRGYTF. CDR3 DNA sequence: TGTGCCAGCAGTTTAAACCTGGTACGGAGGGGCTACACCTTC.

The chain has TRBV4-1 and TRBJ1-5, with D uncertain. V was shortened by 1 base and J by 1 base, with 8 bases between the two germline ends. Germline CDR1 and CDR2: MGHRA and YSYEKL. The CDR3 spans 15 residues. CDR3 sequence (DNA): TGCGCCAGCAGCCAAGTGACAAAGAGCAATCAGCCCCAGCATTTT. Translating gives CASSQVTKSNQPQHF.

V usage is TRBV11-2 and J usage is TRBJ1-1, with D hard to call. Trimming shortened V by 1 base and J by 2 bases, and 8 bases separated the two germline ends. Per the germline V gene, CDR1 is SGHAT and CDR2 is FQNNGV. The CDR3 is 14 residues long. DNA of the CDR3: TGTGCCAGCAGCTTAGCACAGCTAAACACTGAAGCTTTCTTT. This codes for CASSLAQLNTEAFF.

This clonotype was counted between two and nine times. The chain links TRBV6-1 to TRBJ2-1; maybe TRBD2 (5 bases). V was shortened by 9 bases and J by 7 bases, with 19 bases between the two germline ends. The CDR3 is made up of 14 amino acids. Germline loops: CDR1 MNHNS, CDR2 SASEGT. In DNA, the CDR3 is TGTGCCAGTCAGGACTCCGGATTGGGGAATGAGCAGTTCTTC. Its translation is CASQDSGLGNEQFF.

This clonotype showed up just a few times. The J gene is TRBJ1-1, the V gene TRBV20-1; the D gene is possibly TRBD1 (6 bases). Trimming removed 3 bases at V and 1 base at J, with 12 bases between. The germline V gene has CDR1 DFQATT and CDR2 SNEGSKA (reference sequence). The CDR3 runs 14 residues. This chain's CDR3 is CSASGRGKNTEAFF. The DNA for the CDR3 is TGCAGTGCTAGCGGTAGGGGGAAGAACACTGAAGCTTTCTTT.

This clonotype was counted at least ten times. The chain uses TRBV12-3 or TRBV12-4 and TRBJ1-5; the D is unclear. V shed 3 bases and J shed 6 bases, with 9 bases lying between them. The CDR3 runs to 13 residues. CDR3 loop: CASSLTRGQPQHF. In DNA form, the CDR3 reads TGTGCCAGCAGTTTGACGCGGGGTCAGCCCCAGCATTTT.